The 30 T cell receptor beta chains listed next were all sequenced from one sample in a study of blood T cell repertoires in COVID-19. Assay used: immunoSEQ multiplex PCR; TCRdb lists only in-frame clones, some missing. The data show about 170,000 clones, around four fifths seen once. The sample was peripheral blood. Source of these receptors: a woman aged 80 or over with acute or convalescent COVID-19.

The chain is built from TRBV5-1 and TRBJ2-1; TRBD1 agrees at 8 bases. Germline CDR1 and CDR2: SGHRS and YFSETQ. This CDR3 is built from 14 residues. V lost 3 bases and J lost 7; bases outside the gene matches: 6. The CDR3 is CASSWTGPGNEQFF. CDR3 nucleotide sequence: TGCGCCAGCAGCTGGACAGGGCCGGGGAATGAGCAGTTCTTC.

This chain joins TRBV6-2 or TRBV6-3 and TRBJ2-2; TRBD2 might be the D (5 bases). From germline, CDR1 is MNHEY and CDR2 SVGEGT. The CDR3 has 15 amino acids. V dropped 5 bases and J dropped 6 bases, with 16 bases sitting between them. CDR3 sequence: CASSRAVNPPGELFF. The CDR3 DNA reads TGTGCCAGCAGTAGAGCGGTTAACCCCCCCGGGGAGCTGTTTTTT.

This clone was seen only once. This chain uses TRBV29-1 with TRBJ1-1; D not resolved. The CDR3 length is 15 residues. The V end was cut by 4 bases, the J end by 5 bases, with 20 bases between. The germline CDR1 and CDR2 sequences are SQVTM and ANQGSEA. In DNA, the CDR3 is TGCAGCGTTGGCGTGTTTAGTCCTGGTAAGACTGAAGCTTTCTTT. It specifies CSVGVFSPGKTEAFF. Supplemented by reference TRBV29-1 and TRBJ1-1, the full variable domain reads SAVISQKPSRDICQRGTSLTIQCQVDSQVTMMFWYRQQPGQSLTLIATANQGSEATYESGFVIDKFPISRPNLTFSTLTVSNMSPEDSSIYLCSVGVFSPGKTEAFFGQGTRLTVV.

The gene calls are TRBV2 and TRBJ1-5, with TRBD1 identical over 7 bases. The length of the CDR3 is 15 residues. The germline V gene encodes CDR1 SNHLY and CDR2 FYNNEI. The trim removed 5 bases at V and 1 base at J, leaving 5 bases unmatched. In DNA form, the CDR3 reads TGTGCCAGCAGTACGACAGGGAGGAGCAATCAGCCCCAGCATTTT. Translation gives CASSTTGRSNQPQHF.

CDR3 loop: CASSQGPGTGDSDTQYF. As DNA, the CDR3 is TGCGCCAGCAGCCAGGGCCCCGGGACAGGGGACTCAGATACGCAGTATTTT. The rearrangement links TRBV4-3 to TRBJ2-3, with 10 bases identical to TRBD1. Germline V gene lookup returns CDR1 LGHNA and CDR2 YSLEER. V gave up 3 bases and J gave up 4 bases; unmatched junction bases: 10. This CDR3 is 17 amino acids long.

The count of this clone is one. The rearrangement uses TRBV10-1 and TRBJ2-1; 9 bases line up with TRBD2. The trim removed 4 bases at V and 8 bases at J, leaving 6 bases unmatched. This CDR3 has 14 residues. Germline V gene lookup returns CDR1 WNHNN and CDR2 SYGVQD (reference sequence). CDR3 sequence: CASSGETSGYEQFF. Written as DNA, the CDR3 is TGCGCCAGCAGTGGGGAGACTAGCGGATATGAGCAGTTCTTC.

CDR3 sequence: CASSLSGDSYF. The CDR3 region has the DNA TGTGCCAGCTCACTCTCAGGGGACAGCTACTTC. The gene calls are TRBV18 and TRBJ2-5; 7 bases line up with TRBD1. This CDR3 has 11 amino acids. Trimming cost V 4 bases and J 14 bases; bases outside gene matches: 7. Germline assignment: CDR1 KGHSH and CDR2 LQKENI.

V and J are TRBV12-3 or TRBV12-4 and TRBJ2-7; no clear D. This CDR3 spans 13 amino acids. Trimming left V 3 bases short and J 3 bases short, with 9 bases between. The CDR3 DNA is TGTGCCAGCAGTTTTAACACAGTCTACGAGCAGTACTTC. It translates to CASSFNTVYEQYF.

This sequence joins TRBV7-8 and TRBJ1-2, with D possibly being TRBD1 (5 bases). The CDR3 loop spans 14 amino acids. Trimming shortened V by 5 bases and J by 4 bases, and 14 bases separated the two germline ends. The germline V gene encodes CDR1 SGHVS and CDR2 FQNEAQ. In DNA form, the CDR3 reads TGTGCCAGCAGCCCCATAAACCAGGGCTATGGCTACACCTTC. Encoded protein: CASSPINQGYGYTF. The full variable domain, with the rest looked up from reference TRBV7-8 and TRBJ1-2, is GAGVSQSPRYKVAKRGQDVALRCDPISGHVSLFWYQQALGQGPEFLTYFQNEAQLDKSGLPSDRFFAERPEGSVSTLKIQRTQQEDSAVYLCASSPINQGYGYTFGSGTRLTVV.

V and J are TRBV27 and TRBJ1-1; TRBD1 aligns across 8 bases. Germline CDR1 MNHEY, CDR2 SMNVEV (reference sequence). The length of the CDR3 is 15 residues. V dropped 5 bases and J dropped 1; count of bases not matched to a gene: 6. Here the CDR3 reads CASSADRVTNTEAFF. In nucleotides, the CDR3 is TGTGCCAGCAGTGCGGACAGGGTAACGAACACTGAAGCTTTCTTT.

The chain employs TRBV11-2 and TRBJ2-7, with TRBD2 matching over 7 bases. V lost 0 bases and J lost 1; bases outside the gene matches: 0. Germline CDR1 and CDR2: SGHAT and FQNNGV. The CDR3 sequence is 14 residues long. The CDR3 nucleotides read TGTGCCAGCAGCTTAGAGCGGGAGTCCTACGAGCAGTACTTC. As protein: CASSLERESYEQYF.

The CDR3 loop is CASSEVAGGRLGSKNIQYF. Here the CDR3 DNA reads TGTGCCAGCAGTGAAGTAGCAGGGGGTAGGTTAGGTTCCAAAAACATTCAGTACTTC. This chain connects TRBV6-1 to TRBJ2-4, with 7 nucleotides matching TRBD1. The length of the CDR3 is 19 residues. Germline V CDR1 and CDR2: MNHNS, SASEGT. V dropped 1 base and J dropped 2; count of bases not matched to a gene: 14.

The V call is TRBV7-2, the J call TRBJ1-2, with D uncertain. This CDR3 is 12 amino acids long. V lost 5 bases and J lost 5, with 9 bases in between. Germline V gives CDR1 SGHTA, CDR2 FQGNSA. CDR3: CASSRLNYGYTF. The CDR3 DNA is TGTGCCAGCAGCCGACTAAATTATGGCTACACCTTC.

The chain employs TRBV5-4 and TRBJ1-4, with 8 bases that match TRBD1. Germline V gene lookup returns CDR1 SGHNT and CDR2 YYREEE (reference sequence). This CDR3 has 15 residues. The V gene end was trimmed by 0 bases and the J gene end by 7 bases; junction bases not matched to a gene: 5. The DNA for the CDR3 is TGTGCCAGCAGCTTGGCCGGACAGGGAGGTGAAAAACTGTTTTTT. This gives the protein CASSLAGQGGEKLFF.

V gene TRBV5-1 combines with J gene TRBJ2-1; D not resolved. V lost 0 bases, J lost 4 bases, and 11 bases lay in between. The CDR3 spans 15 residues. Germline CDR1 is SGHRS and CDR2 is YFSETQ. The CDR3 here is CASSLDAVSYNEQFF. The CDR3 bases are TGCGCCAGCAGCTTGGACGCGGTGTCTTACAATGAGCAGTTCTTC.

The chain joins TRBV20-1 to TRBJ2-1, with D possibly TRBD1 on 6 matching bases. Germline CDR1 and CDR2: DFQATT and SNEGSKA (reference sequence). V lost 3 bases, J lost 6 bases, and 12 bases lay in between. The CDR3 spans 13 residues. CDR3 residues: CSASWGQTNEQFF. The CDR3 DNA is TGCAGTGCTAGTTGGGGGCAGACCAATGAGCAGTTCTTC.

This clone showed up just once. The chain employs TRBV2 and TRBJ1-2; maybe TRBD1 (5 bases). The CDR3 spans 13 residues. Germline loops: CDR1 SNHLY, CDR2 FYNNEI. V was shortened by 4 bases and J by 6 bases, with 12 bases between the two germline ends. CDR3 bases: TGTGCCAGCAGTGCGAGACAGCGGGATGGCTACACCTTC. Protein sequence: CASSARQRDGYTF.

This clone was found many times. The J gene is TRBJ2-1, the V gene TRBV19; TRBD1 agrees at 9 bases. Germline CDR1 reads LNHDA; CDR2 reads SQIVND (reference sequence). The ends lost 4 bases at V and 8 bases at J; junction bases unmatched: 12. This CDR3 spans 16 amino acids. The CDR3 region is CASSSPGQGFRDEQFF. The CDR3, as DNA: TGTGCCAGTAGTAGTCCGGGACAGGGTTTTAGGGATGAGCAGTTCTTC.

DNA of the CDR3: TGTGCCAGCAGCCAAGGACAGGGGAACACTGAAGCTTTCTTT. Protein product: CASSQGQGNTEAFF. The chain couples TRBV3-1 (or the pseudogene TRBV3-2) to TRBJ1-1; 7 nucleotides line up with TRBD1. In germline, CDR1 is LGHDT, CDR2 YNNKEL (reference sequence). The ends lost 1 base at V and 1 base at J; junction bases unmatched: 0. The CDR3 has 14 amino acids.

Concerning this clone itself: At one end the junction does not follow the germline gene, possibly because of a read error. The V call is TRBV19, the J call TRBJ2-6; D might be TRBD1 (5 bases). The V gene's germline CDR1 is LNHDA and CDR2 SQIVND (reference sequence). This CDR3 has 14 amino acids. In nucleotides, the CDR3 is TGTGCCAGTAGTATAGGGTCTGGGGCCAACGTCCTGATTTTC. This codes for CASSIGSGANVLIF.

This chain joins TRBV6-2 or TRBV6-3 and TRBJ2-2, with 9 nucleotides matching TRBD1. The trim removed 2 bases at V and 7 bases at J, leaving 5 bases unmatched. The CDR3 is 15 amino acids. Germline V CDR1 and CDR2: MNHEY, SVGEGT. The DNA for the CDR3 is TGTGCCAGCAGTTACGGGGACAGGGATGACGGGGAGCTGTTTTTT. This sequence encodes CASSYGDRDDGELFF.

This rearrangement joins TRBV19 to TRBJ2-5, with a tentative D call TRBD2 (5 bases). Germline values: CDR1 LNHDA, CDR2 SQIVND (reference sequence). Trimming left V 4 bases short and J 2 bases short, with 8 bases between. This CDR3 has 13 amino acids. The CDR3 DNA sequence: TGTGCCAGTAGTAAAGGACTTCAAGAGACCCAGTACTTC. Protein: CASSKGLQETQYF.

The CDR3 reads CASSIKQDSYEQYF. In DNA form, the CDR3 reads TGTGCCAGTAGTATCAAACAGGACTCCTACGAGCAGTACTTC. The chain links TRBV19 to TRBJ2-7; possibly TRBD1 for D (5 bases). The CDR3 extends over 14 amino acids. V lost 3 bases to trimming and J lost 0 bases, with 9 bases between them. The germline V gene encodes CDR1 LNHDA and CDR2 SQIVND (reference sequence).

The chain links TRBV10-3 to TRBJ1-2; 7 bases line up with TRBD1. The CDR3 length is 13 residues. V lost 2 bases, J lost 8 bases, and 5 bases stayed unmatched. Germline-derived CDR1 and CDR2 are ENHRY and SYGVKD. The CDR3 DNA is TGTGCCATCAGTGAGGCAACAGGGGTCGGCTACACCTTC. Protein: CAISEATGVGYTF.

The CDR3 DNA is TGTGCCAGCAGCCTAGGACAGGGTTTAAGCAATCAGCCCCAGCATTTT. Amino acids: CASSLGQGLSNQPQHF. The rearrangement uses TRBV7-8 and TRBJ1-5; TRBD1 aligns across 8 bases. The CDR3 has 16 amino acids. The junction had 7 bases not matched to a gene; V was cut back by 5 bases and J by 1 base. Looked up from germline, CDR1 is SGHVS and CDR2 is FQNEAQ.

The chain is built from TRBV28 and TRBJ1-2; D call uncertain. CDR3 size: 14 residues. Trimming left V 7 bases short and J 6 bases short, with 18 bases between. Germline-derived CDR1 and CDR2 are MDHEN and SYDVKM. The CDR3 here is CASNLAGYKHGYTF. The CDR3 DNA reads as TGTGCCAGCAACCTAGCAGGTTACAAGCATGGCTACACCTTC.

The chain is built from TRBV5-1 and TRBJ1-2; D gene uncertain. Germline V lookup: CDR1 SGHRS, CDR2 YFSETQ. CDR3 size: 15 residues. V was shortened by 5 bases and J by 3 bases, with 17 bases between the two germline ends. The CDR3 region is CASRISPGGHYGYTF. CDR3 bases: TGCGCCAGCAGAATATCTCCCGGAGGGCACTATGGCTACACCTTC.

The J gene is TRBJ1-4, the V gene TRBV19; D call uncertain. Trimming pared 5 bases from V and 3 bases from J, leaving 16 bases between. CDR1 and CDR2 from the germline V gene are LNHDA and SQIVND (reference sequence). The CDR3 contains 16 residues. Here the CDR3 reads CASSWASPQPNEKLFF. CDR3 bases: TGTGCCAGTAGTTGGGCCTCTCCCCAACCTAATGAAAAACTGTTTTTT.

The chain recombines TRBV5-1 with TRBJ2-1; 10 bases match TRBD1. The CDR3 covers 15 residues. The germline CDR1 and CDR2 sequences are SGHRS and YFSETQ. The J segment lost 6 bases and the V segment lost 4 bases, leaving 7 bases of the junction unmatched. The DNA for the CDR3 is TGCGCCAGCAGCGCAGGACAGGGGGTTTTCAATGAGCAGTTCTTC. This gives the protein CASSAGQGVFNEQFF.

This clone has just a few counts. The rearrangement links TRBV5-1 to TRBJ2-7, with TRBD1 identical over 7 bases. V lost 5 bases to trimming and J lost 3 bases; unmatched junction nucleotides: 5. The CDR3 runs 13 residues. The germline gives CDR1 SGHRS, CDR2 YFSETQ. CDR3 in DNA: TGCGCCAGCAGTTGGGACAGATTCTACGAGCAGTACTTC. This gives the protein CASSWDRFYEQYF.